The clone carrying this TCR beta chain has more than one count but fewer than ten. Its target is unknown. This sample is drawn from a study of T cells after yellow fever vaccination. Study-wide points: Just a small share of clonotypes turned up in the CD4 compartment as well as the CD8 compartment.

Germline V lookup: CDR1 SGHRS, CDR2 YFSETQ. This CDR3 is 14 amino acids long. V was clipped by 2 bases and J by 2 bases, with 10 bases between them. UMIs and a universal primer site were added when TCR cDNA was made by 5'RACE template switching. TCRdb reprocessed the 5' RACE reads via MiXCR and lists one record per CDR3 protein. The data contain roughly 240,000 distinct CDR3 sequences, less than 7.5% of them seen just once; the ten biggest clones take up around 1.1%. The TCR sequence derives from a man aged 25 to 45 who received the YFV17D yellow fever vaccine. The V gene is TRBV5-1, the J gene TRBJ2-5; D is ambiguous. The sequencing used CD4+ T cells sorted from PBMCs, collected on the day of the yellow fever booster vaccination. This CDR3 is CASSLGFSQETQYF. In nucleotides, the CDR3 is TGCGCCAGCAGCTTAGGCTTCTCTCAAGAGACCCAGTACTTC.